The rows below give T cell receptor beta chains drawn from one sample of a study of T cell responses to AZD1222 COVID-19 vaccine. Profiled with immunoSEQ multiplex PCR; TCRdb holds only in-frame clones, not every one. The data contain over 95,000 clones, around nine tenths of them singletons. The sequencing here drew on peripheral blood, taken on day 0 of AZD1222 vaccination. The receptors were gathered from an adult in good health. Each CDR3 is given with its conserved first and last residue. A D gene is named only where the DNA matches it firmly. Only some rows state a clone size, as once, few, many or a class for expanded clones.

d_gene	abundance	v_gene	j_gene	CDR3nt	CDR3aa
NA	NA	TRBV27	TRBJ1-2	TGTGCCAGCAGGGATACAGGGAACGCCTATGGCTACACCTTC	CASRDTGNAYGYTF
TRBD1	NA	TRBV9	TRBJ1-2	TGTGCCAGCAGCGTAGGACGAGGGACAGAAAGTGGCTACACCTTC	CASSVGRGTESGYTF
NA	NA	TRBV5-6	TRBJ1-1	TGTGCCAGCAGCAAGAGGGACTTCTACAACACTGAAGCTTTCTTT	CASSKRDFYNTEAFF
NA	few	TRBV5-1	TRBJ1-1	TGCGCCAGCAGCTCGACAGGCGGAGCTTTCTTT	CASSSTGGAFF
NA	NA	TRBV5-4	TRBJ1-1	TGTGCCAGCACACTTTTGAAGGGAGGGGGGGCCCCAAACACTGAAGCTTTCTTT	CASTLLKGGGAPNTEAFF
NA	NA	TRBV4-1	TRBJ2-2	TGCGCCAGCAGCCAGGTTGGGGGGACCGGGGAGCTGTTTTTT	CASSQVGGTGELFF
TRBD1	NA	TRBV5-1	TRBJ1-2	TGCGCCAGCACCCCTGGGGGGACAGTTGGCTACACCTTC	CASTPGGTVGYTF
NA	NA	TRBV6-2/TRBV6-3	TRBJ2-3	TGTGCCAGCAGCTATAGCACAGGAAGAACAGATACGCAGTATTTT	CASSYSTGRTDTQYF
NA	NA	TRBV5-4	TRBJ1-3	TGTGCCAGCAGCTTTCAAGATGGCTCTGGAAACACCATATATTTT	CASSFQDGSGNTIYF
NA	NA	TRBV19	TRBJ1-1	TGTGCCAGTAGCCAAATGAACACTGAAGCTTTCTTT	CASSQMNTEAFF
NA	few	TRBV19	TRBJ1-2	TGTGCCAGTAGACACGTAGATGGCTACACCTTC	CASRHVDGYTF
TRBD1	NA	TRBV4-1	TRBJ1-4	TGCGCCAGCAGCCAAGATCTGGGGACAGGAGGCGAAAAACTGTTTTTT	CASSQDLGTGGEKLFF
TRBD1	NA	TRBV10-3	TRBJ2-1	TGTGCCATCAGTGAGACCGGGACAGGGGGCTACAATGAGCAGTTCTTC	CAISETGTGGYNEQFF
TRBD2	NA	TRBV28	TRBJ2-5	TGTGCCAGCAGTTTATCTGGCGGGAGGAAGACCCAGTACTTC	CASSLSGGRKTQYF
NA	NA	TRBV12-3/TRBV12-4	TRBJ1-5	TGTGCCAGCAGTAGGGGGGGGAATCAGCCCCAGCATTTT	CASSRGGNQPQHF
NA	NA	TRBV9	TRBJ1-1	TGTGCCAGCAGCGTAGGCCCCACCACAGGCACTGAAGCTTTCTTT	CASSVGPTTGTEAFF
TRBD1	NA	TRBV19	TRBJ2-7	TGTGCCAGCCACCGGGACAGGGATTCCCGCGAGCAGTACTTC	CASHRDRDSREQYF
TRBD2	once	TRBV6-5	TRBJ2-1	TGTGCCAGCAGTCTTCAGCGGGATTCGGCCCGGGGGCAGTTCTTC	CASSLQRDSARGQFF
NA	NA	TRBV4-1	TRBJ1-2	TGCGCCAGCAGCCAAGACGAGTCGAAAGCAACCGTCGGCGGCTACACCTTC	CASSQDESKATVGGYTF
NA	NA	TRBV19	TRBJ1-1	TGTGCCAGTAGTAAAGGACAGTCCTTGAACACTGAAGCTTTCTTT	CASSKGQSLNTEAFF
NA	NA	TRBV4-3	TRBJ1-5	TGCGCCAGCAGCCTGCAAGACGGCTACGGGCAGCCCCAGCATTTT	CASSLQDGYGQPQHF
NA	NA	TRBV28	TRBJ1-1	TGTGCCAGCAGGCCCCAAAATATGAACACTGAAGCTTTCTTT	CASRPQNMNTEAFF